A single T cell receptor (beta chain) is shown here with its context. No antigen is known for it. An end of the junction does not agree with germline; a read error may underlie this. The entry originates in a study of human T cells and chemical hapten exposure. Described time point: patch test 3, about 24 weeks after DPC sensitization. Treatment denoted: therapeutic diphenylcyclopropenone sensitization with weekly scalp DPC. TCRdb re-analysed the RACE reads in MiXCR, keeping a single row per CDR3 protein. The repertoire holds roughly 200,000 distinct CDR3 sequences, with around 23% as singletons. Findings and limits, study-wide: Because they had alopecia, donors may respond immunologically unlike healthy people.

The CDR3 length is 10 residues. The gene calls are TRBV12-3 or TRBV12-4 and TRBJ1-3; no reliable D call. The TCR originated in a woman aged 40 to 49 with alopecia areata. Some clones in this sample may be carry-over from other donors' samples. This specimen was whole blood, taken in connection with sensitization to the hapten diphenylcyclopropenone (DPC). The DNA of the CDR3 is TGTGTCAGCGGTCAAAACACCATATATTTT. Translating gives CVSGQNTIYF.